This entry lists 29 T cell receptor beta chains sequenced from one sample in a study of cytomegalovirus exposure and HLA in healthy donors. Both 60 Vbeta primers and 13 Jbeta primers went into the PCR. The repertoire was sequenced with immunoSEQ multiplex PCR; TCRdb's copy has only in-frame clones and lacks some. The sample has more than 200,000 clones; just under 70% are singletons. The sample was PBMCs. These receptors came from a man aged 35-49 years in good health and CMV-seropositive.

The J gene is TRBJ1-1, the V gene TRBV6-1, with 12 nucleotides matching TRBD1. The germline V gene has CDR1 MNHNS and CDR2 SASEGT. V was pared by 7 bases and J by 4 bases, with 7 bases of the junction left unmatched. This CDR3 comprises 15 residues. CDR3 sequence: CASNGDRGQGTEAFF. CDR3 coding DNA: TGTGCCAGCAACGGGGACAGGGGGCAGGGCACTGAAGCTTTCTTT.

The chain combines TRBV19 with TRBJ1-1, with D hard to call. Germline CDR1 LNHDA, CDR2 SQIVND (reference sequence). The CDR3 has 14 residues. V lost 2 bases and J 0 bases, leaving 7 bases between the germline ends. CDR3 nucleotides: TGTGCCAGTAGTATAAGAACAGTGAACACTGAAGCTTTCTTT. Its translation is CASSIRTVNTEAFF.

The J gene is TRBJ1-4, the V gene TRBV4-2, with D perhaps TRBD1 (5 bases). Germline V lookup: CDR1 LGHNA, CDR2 YNFKEQ. The CDR3 runs to 14 residues. V lost 2 bases and J 6 bases, leaving 10 bases between the germline ends. This CDR3 reads CASSQRGGDEKLFF. In nucleotides, the CDR3 is TGTGCCAGCAGCCAACGGGGAGGGGATGAAAAACTGTTTTTT.

This clone was seen just once. The chain uses TRBV28 and TRBJ2-7; D not certain. The CDR3 totals 16 residues. The germline gives CDR1 MDHEN, CDR2 SYDVKM. Deletions cut 5 bases from V and 7 bases from J, with 24 bases between. The CDR3 loop is CASSKSGSLQNWEQYF. The CDR3 coding sequence is TGTGCCAGCAGTAAATCCGGGTCCTTGCAAAATTGGGAGCAGTACTTC.

This chain connects TRBV7-9 to TRBJ2-4, with TRBD1 as a possible D gene (6 bases). Trimming cost V 5 bases and J 0 bases, with 14 bases left between them. Germline lookup yields CDR1 SEHNR and CDR2 FQNEAQ (reference sequence). This CDR3 comprises 16 residues. Written as DNA, the CDR3 is TGTGCCAGCAGCAGCCGGGACAACTTAGCCAAAAACATTCAGTACTTC. Translation gives CASSSRDNLAKNIQYF.

This clone turned up a few times. The chain carries TRBV10-1 and TRBJ2-5; 9 nucleotides agree with TRBD1. The germline gives CDR1 WNHNN, CDR2 SYGVQD (reference sequence). V trimming: 0 bases; J trimming: 3 bases; junction bases outside the gene matches: 5. The CDR3 has 16 amino acids. This CDR3 is CASSESRTGEKETQYF. CDR3 DNA: TGCGCCAGCAGTGAGTCAAGGACAGGGGAAAAAGAGACCCAGTACTTC.

This sequence joins TRBV29-1 and TRBJ1-1; 8 nucleotides line up with TRBD1. After removal of 7 bases from V and 4 bases from J, the junction contained 8 bases not matched to a gene. CDR1 is SQVTM, CDR2 ANQGSEA, per germline. There are 13 residues in the CDR3. The CDR3 DNA follows: TGCAGCGGGAGGGACAGGCTTGGCACTGAAGCTTTCTTT. Amino acid sequence: CSGRDRLGTEAFF.

The chain carries TRBV10-3 and TRBJ1-6; D unresolved. Trimming left V 11 bases short and J 8 bases short, with 16 bases between. Germline V gene sequence: CDR1 ENHRY, CDR2 SYGVKD. The CDR3 is 13 residues long. CDR3: CAVAEAGYSPLHF. CDR3 sequence (DNA): TGTGCCGTTGCCGAAGCGGGGTATTCACCCCTCCACTTT.

This chain uses TRBV6-6 with TRBJ1-1; no reliable D call. V was cut by 0 bases and J by 0 bases, with 8 bases left in between. The CDR3 consists of 15 residues. CDR1 and CDR2 (germline): MNHNY, SVGAGI (reference sequence). The CDR3 DNA is TGTGCCAGCAGTTACTCGAGGGCGGTGAACACTGAAGCTTTCTTT. It encodes CASSYSRAVNTEAFF.

Notes on this clone: The same CDR3 arises from other DNA sequences in this sample as well. CDR3 DNA sequence: TGTGCCAGCACCTCCCTAGCGGGGGTCACAGATACGCAGTATTTT. Its protein product is CASTSLAGVTDTQYF. This chain connects TRBV2 to TRBJ2-3, with 10 bases fitting TRBD2. Germline values: CDR1 SNHLY, CDR2 FYNNEI. There are 15 residues in the CDR3. V lost 7 bases and J lost 2; bases outside the gene matches: 6.

The rearrangement joins TRBV7-3 to TRBJ2-1; TRBD2 is a possible D gene (5 bases). The V gene lost 4 bases and the J gene lost 3 bases, with 13 bases spanning the gap. The CDR3 has 15 residues. Germline lookup yields CDR1 SGHTA and CDR2 FQGTGA. CDR3 amino acids: CASSSASPFYNEQFF. The CDR3 nucleotides read TGTGCCAGCAGCTCCGCTAGCCCCTTCTACAATGAGCAGTTCTTC.

This chain connects TRBV7-2 to TRBJ2-2, with D possibly TRBD2 on 5 matching bases. The CDR3 is made up of 13 amino acids. Trimming removed 4 bases at V and 5 bases at J, with 8 bases between. Germline-derived CDR1 and CDR2 are SGHTA and FQGNSA. The CDR3 region has the DNA TGTGCCAGCAGCTCAACTAGTACCGGGGAGCTGTTTTTT. Protein product: CASSSTSTGELFF.

This clone was found a few times. This CDR3 is also generated by other DNA sequences in the sample. The chain combines TRBV9 with TRBJ2-2, with D perhaps TRBD2 (5 bases). The CDR3 is 15 residues long. Trimming cost V 4 bases and J 7 bases, with 17 bases left between them. From germline, CDR1 is SGDLS and CDR2 YYNGEE. As DNA, the CDR3 is TGTGCCAGCAGCCCGCGGGCAGAAACGGGCGGGGAGCTGTTTTTT. It yields the protein CASSPRAETGGELFF.

This chain links TRBV5-1 with TRBJ2-7, with 8 bases that match TRBD1. Trimming cost V 0 bases and J 0 bases; bases outside gene matches: 2. This CDR3 is 15 amino acids long. Germline V gene lookup returns CDR1 SGHRS and CDR2 YFSETQ. This chain's CDR3 is CASSLGDRNSYEQYF. The CDR3 bases are TGCGCCAGCAGCTTGGGGGACAGGAACTCCTACGAGCAGTACTTC.

V gene TRBV7-2 combines with J gene TRBJ2-2, with a possible D match to TRBD2 (5 bases). The length of the CDR3 is 15 residues. The V end was cut by 5 bases, the J end by 1 base, with 11 bases between. Germline assignment: CDR1 SGHTA and CDR2 FQGNSA. In nucleotides, the CDR3 is TGTGCCAGCAGCCCCGGGGTAGGGAACACCGGGGAGCTGTTTTTT. Translating it yields CASSPGVGNTGELFF.

V gene TRBV5-1 combines with J gene TRBJ2-7; TRBD2 aligns across 9 bases. The germline V gene has CDR1 SGHRS and CDR2 YFSETQ. The CDR3 extends over 15 amino acids. Trimming took 1 base from V and 4 from J; bases not matched to a gene: 6. The CDR3: CASSLWSGGLYEQYF. As DNA, the CDR3 is TGCGCCAGCAGCTTGTGGAGCGGGGGGCTGTACGAGCAGTACTTC.

This chain joins TRBV5-5 and TRBJ1-2, with 8 bases that match TRBD1. Germline V gives CDR1 SGHKS, CDR2 YYEKEE (reference sequence). With 4 bases clipped from V and 4 bases from J, the junction kept 9 bases outside the gene matches. This CDR3 spans 15 amino acids. The DNA for the CDR3 is TGTGCCAGCAGCCCGAACGGACAGGGTGTCTATGGCTACACCTTC. Its protein is CASSPNGQGVYGYTF.

The chain combines TRBV28 with TRBJ2-7; 9 bases agree with TRBD1. From germline, CDR1 is MDHEN and CDR2 SYDVKM. V was clipped by 7 bases and J by 7 bases; unmatched bases: 11. The CDR3 is made up of 14 amino acids. CDR3 nucleotides: TGTGCCAGCAAAGTAGGACAGGGGACGGGGGAGCAGTACTTC. Its translation is CASKVGQGTGEQYF. The whole variable domain, filled in from reference TRBV28 and TRBJ2-7, reads DVKVTQSSRYLVKRTGEKVFLECVQDMDHENMFWYRQDPGLGLRLIYFSYDVKMKEKGDIPEGYSVSREKKERFSLILESASTNQTSMYLCASKVGQGTGEQYFGPGTRLTVT.

The chain couples TRBV6-1 to TRBJ2-7, with D hard to call. Deletions cut 1 base from V and 6 bases from J, with 4 bases between. The CDR3 sequence is 11 residues long. The germline V gene has CDR1 MNHNS and CDR2 SASEGT. The CDR3 bases are TGTGCCAGCAGTGAAGGCGTCGAGCAGTACTTC. Translated, it gives CASSEGVEQYF.

This clone was observed once. The V gene is TRBV2, the J gene TRBJ2-3; 7 bases map to TRBD2. V dropped 8 bases and J dropped 3; count of bases not matched to a gene: 5. This CDR3 is 13 amino acids long. Germline V gives CDR1 SNHLY, CDR2 FYNNEI. CDR3 sequence reads: CASQTSQTDTQYF. The CDR3 DNA sequence: TGTGCCAGCCAGACTAGCCAGACAGATACGCAGTATTTT.

The chain combines TRBV6-1 with TRBJ2-5, with D perhaps matching TRBD1 (6 bases). V lost 6 bases, J lost 5 bases, and 19 bases lay in between. This CDR3 comprises 15 residues. CDR1 is MNHNS and CDR2 is SASEGT in the germline V gene. The chain's CDR3 is CASSYVPGVQETQYF. Here the CDR3 DNA reads TGTGCCAGCAGCTACGTTCCAGGGGTCCAGGAGACCCAGTACTTC.

The chain carries TRBV15 and TRBJ2-7; 8 bases are shared with TRBD1. CDR1 is LNHNV and CDR2 is YYDKDF in the germline V gene (reference sequence). The CDR3 is 15 amino acids. The V and J ends lost 1 base and 3 bases, in that order; junction bases with no gene match: 5. CDR3 bases: TGTGCCACCAGCAGAGTAAGGGACAGGAGCTACGAGCAGTACTTC. Encoded protein: CATSRVRDRSYEQYF.

The table lists this clone with a count of one. The chain employs TRBV9 and TRBJ2-5; D is perhaps TRBD2 (6 bases). Looked up from germline, CDR1 is SGDLS and CDR2 is YYNGEE. The CDR3 contains 14 residues. The V and J ends lost 8 bases and 5 bases respectively, with 19 bases between them. Written as DNA, the CDR3 is TGTGCCAGTTGTCGGGGCGGGGCTGGGGAGACCCAGTACTTC. It yields the protein CASCRGGAGETQYF.

The J gene is TRBJ1-1, the V gene TRBV19; tentative D call: TRBD1 (5 bases). Germline V lookup: CDR1 LNHDA, CDR2 SQIVND (reference sequence). CDR3 length equals 12 residues. The V and J ends lost 7 bases and 1 base respectively, with 7 bases between them. The CDR3 region has the DNA TGTGCCAGTACAGGGCCGAACACTGAAGCTTTCTTT. Translated, it gives CASTGPNTEAFF. Drawing the rest from reference TRBV19 and TRBJ1-1, the complete variable domain is DGGITQSPKYLFRKEGQNVTLSCEQNLNHDAMYWYRQDPGQGLRLIYYSQIVNDFQKGDIAEGYSVSREKKESFPLTVTSAQKNPTAFYLCASTGPNTEAFFGQGTRLTVV.

The rearrangement uses TRBV9 and TRBJ1-3; D call uncertain. The germline CDR1 and CDR2 sequences are SGDLS and YYNGEE. The CDR3 length is 17 residues. Trimming removed 3 bases from V and 0 bases from J, with 16 bases in between. The CDR3 here is CASSAGYSPNSGNTIYF. CDR3 nucleotide sequence: TGTGCCAGCAGCGCCGGGTACTCCCCAAACTCTGGAAACACCATATATTTT.

This clone was counted only a few times. V gene TRBV15 combines with J gene TRBJ2-3, with a possible D match to TRBD1 (5 bases). Trimming took 8 bases from V and 2 from J, leaving 11 bases between them. Per the germline V gene, CDR1 is LNHNV and CDR2 is YYDKDF (reference sequence). This CDR3 is built from 13 residues. The CDR3 here is CATHTGYTDTQYF. The DNA of the CDR3 is TGTGCCACCCATACAGGTTACACAGATACGCAGTATTTT.

The V and J genes are TRBV27 and TRBJ1-1, with D possibly matching TRBD1 (5 bases). Trimming shortened V by 6 bases and J by 10 bases, and 15 bases separated the two germline ends. The germline V gene encodes CDR1 MNHEY and CDR2 SMNVEV (reference sequence). The CDR3 is 12 residues long. The CDR3 is CASSNAGGVAFF. As DNA, the CDR3 is TGTGCCAGCAGCAACGCCGGGGGGGTAGCTTTCTTT.

Concerning this clone itself: One junction end does not reproduce the germline sequence, and a read error may be involved. This rearrangement joins TRBV7-9 to TRBJ2-5, with D perhaps TRBD2 (6 bases). This CDR3 contains 18 residues. Germline CDR1 reads SEHNR; CDR2 reads FQNEAQ (reference sequence). CDR3 DNA: TGTTCCAGCAGCTTACCCTTCCAGCGGGCGGAATCCCAAGAGACCCAGTACTTC. Protein: CSSSLPFQRAESQETQYF.

This chain connects TRBV19 to TRBJ1-6, with D maybe TRBD1 (6 bases). V lost 3 bases and J lost 9, with 15 bases in between. Germline V CDR1 and CDR2: LNHDA, SQIVND (reference sequence). This CDR3 contains 15 residues. This CDR3 is CASSMGDRSFSPLHF. The CDR3 DNA sequence: TGTGCCAGTAGTATGGGAGACAGGAGCTTTTCACCCCTCCACTTT.